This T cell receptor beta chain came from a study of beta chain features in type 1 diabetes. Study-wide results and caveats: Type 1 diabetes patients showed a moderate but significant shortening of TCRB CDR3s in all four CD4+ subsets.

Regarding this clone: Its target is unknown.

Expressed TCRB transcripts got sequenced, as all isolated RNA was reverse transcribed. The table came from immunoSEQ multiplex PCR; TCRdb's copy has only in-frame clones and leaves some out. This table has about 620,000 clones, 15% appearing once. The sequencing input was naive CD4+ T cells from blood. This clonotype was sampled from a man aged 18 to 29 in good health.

The CDR3 region has the DNA TGTGCCAGCTCCCCGCGGAGGGAAACTGAAGCTTTCTTT. It yields the protein CASSPRRETEAFF. The chain carries TRBV18 and TRBJ1-1; unclear D gene. This CDR3 has 13 residues. Germline V gene lookup returns CDR1 KGHSH and CDR2 LQKENI. Trimming took off 6 bases at V and 5 bases at J, with 13 bases between the two ends.